A single sample is the source of the 26 T cell receptor beta chains below, sequenced in a study of regulatory T cells in long-lasting Graves disease. Building of the TCR beta libraries involved iRepertoire HTBI primers and Arm-PCR of CDR3 regions. MiXCR, applied by TCRdb to the multiplex PCR reads, yields one record per CDR3 protein. This sample carries roughly 350,000 distinct CDR3 sequences, approximately 15% of them seen once, and the ten largest clones take just under 30%. Time point indicated: newly diagnosed GD, antithyroid drugs for less than 3 months. Making the TCR library involved RNA that had been extracted from PBMCs. This sample was also put to use in a study of T cells in Graves' hyperthyroidism and ophthalmopathy.

This sample comprised peripheral blood mononuclear cells (PBMCs), obtained at new diagnosis, from a patient treated with antithyroid drugs. These receptors were collected from a man aged 40-49 years with Graves disease.

CDR3 DNA: TGTGCCACCAGTGATAAGCGGGGGGGCCAAGATACGCAGTATTTT. This codes for CATSDKRGGQDTQYF. The rearrangement joins TRBV24-1 to TRBJ2-3, with TRBD2 identical over 10 bases. There are 15 residues in the CDR3. Germline loops: CDR1 KGHDR, CDR2 SFDVKD. V lost 3 bases to trimming and J lost 5 bases; unmatched junction nucleotides: 4.

The chain joins TRBV30 to TRBJ2-7, with 7 positions matching TRBD1. J was trimmed by 2 bases and V by 2 bases; bases with no gene match: 9. The CDR3 has 15 amino acids. Germline CDR1 GTSNPN, CDR2 SVGIG (reference sequence). CDR3 loop: CAWSLQLGQTYEQYF. CDR3 DNA sequence: TGTGCCTGGAGTCTCCAGTTGGGACAGACCTACGAGCAGTACTTC.

At least ten counts were recorded for this clonotype. The chain links TRBV5-1 to TRBJ2-7; the D gene is possibly TRBD1 (6 bases). Trimming pared 3 bases from V and 5 bases from J, leaving 12 bases between. Germline V gives CDR1 SGHRS, CDR2 YFSETQ. The CDR3 totals 13 residues. CDR3 sequence (DNA): TGCGCCAGCAGCTGGACAGTGGACCACGAGCAGTACTTC. Protein product: CASSWTVDHEQYF.

The chain couples TRBV19 to TRBJ2-2, with 11 nucleotides matching TRBD2. CDR3 size: 18 residues. Germline V gene lookup returns CDR1 LNHDA and CDR2 SQIVND (reference sequence). The trim removed 1 base at V and 5 bases at J, leaving 9 bases unmatched. The CDR3 is CASSIVVAGGPRTGELFF. The CDR3 nucleotides read TGTGCCAGTAGTATAGTGGTAGCGGGGGGGCCTCGGACCGGGGAGCTGTTTTTT.

V gene TRBV3-1 combines with J gene TRBJ2-1, with 8 bases fitting TRBD2. The V gene end was trimmed by 0 bases and the J gene end by 4 bases; junction bases not matched to a gene: 5. Per germline, CDR1 LGHDT and CDR2 YNNKEL (reference sequence). The CDR3 loop spans 16 amino acids. CDR3 protein: CASSQDPAGGYNEQFF. DNA for the CDR3: TGTGCCAGCAGCCAAGATCCTGCGGGGGGATACAATGAGCAGTTCTTC.

This clonotype was observed at least ten times. This chain connects TRBV28 to TRBJ2-7, with D possibly being TRBD1 (5 bases). V was shortened by 5 bases and J by 3 bases, with 14 bases between the two germline ends. Germline CDR1 reads MDHEN; CDR2 reads SYDVKM. CDR3 length equals 14 residues. CDR3 DNA: TGTGCCAGCAGTCCACCCTTCGACAGCTACGAGCAGTACTTC. Translating gives CASSPPFDSYEQYF.

This clonotype was recorded a few times. The rearrangement links TRBV5-1 to TRBJ1-4; D is unclear. The CDR3 covers 16 residues. The germline CDR1 and CDR2 sequences are SGHRS and YFSETQ. V shed 0 bases and J shed 2 bases, with 11 bases lying between them. CDR3 in DNA: TGCGCCAGCAGCTTGGTATGGCGGGCGACTAATGAAAAACTGTTTTTT. It encodes CASSLVWRATNEKLFF. Combining the CDR3 with reference TRBV5-1 and TRBJ1-4 gives the whole variable domain KAGVTQTPRYLIKTRGQQVTLSCSPISGHRSVSWYQQTPGQGLQFLFEYFSETQRNKGNFPGRFSGRQFSNSRSEMNVSTLELGDSALYLCASSLVWRATNEKLFFGSGTQLSVL.

There are many counts of this clonotype. One end of the junction is discordant with germline, which a read error may explain. The rearrangement uses TRBV7-2 and TRBJ2-7; possible D gene TRBD2, 7 bases. The CDR3 extends over 18 amino acids. CDR1 is SGHTA, CDR2 FQGNSA, per germline. In nucleotides, the CDR3 is TGTGCTAGCAGCCAAGGGGGGGGTTGGAGGAAGAGCTCCTACGAGCAGTACTTC. It yields the protein CASSQGGGWRKSSYEQYF.

The sample holds many counts of this clonotype. The J gene is TRBJ2-5, the V gene TRBV2; D gene ambiguous. V gave up 5 bases and J gave up 5 bases, with 9 bases separating them. Germline V gene data show CDR1 as SNHLY and CDR2 as FYNNEI. This CDR3 comprises 12 residues. The CDR3 nucleotides read TGTGCCAGCAGTCTAGGGTCGGAGACCCAGTACTTC. It encodes CASSLGSETQYF.

This clonotype appeared many times. The chain uses TRBV7-6 and TRBJ2-5, with TRBD2 identical over 8 bases. V trimming: 4 bases; J trimming: 4 bases; junction bases outside the gene matches: 5. The CDR3 spans 14 residues. Germline lookup yields CDR1 SGHVS and CDR2 FNYEAQ. In DNA form, the CDR3 reads TGTGCCAGCAGCTCCGGGGGGGCCGGAGAGACCCAGTACTTC. This encodes CASSSGGAGETQYF.

The chain recombines TRBV3-1 with TRBJ1-2; 10 nucleotides match TRBD1. This CDR3 spans 14 amino acids. V was pared by 5 bases and J by 6 bases, with 6 bases of the junction left unmatched. Germline CDR1 is LGHDT and CDR2 is YNNKEL (reference sequence). The CDR3 bases are TGTGCCAGCAGCGCGGGACAGGGGAGACATGGCTACACCTTC. This codes for CASSAGQGRHGYTF. The full variable domain, completed using reference TRBV3-1 and TRBJ1-2, is DTAVSQTPKYLVTQMGNDKSIKCEQNLGHDTMYWYKQDSKKFLKIMFSYNNKELIINETVPNRFSPKSPDKAHLNLHINSLELGDSAVYFCASSAGQGRHGYTFGSGTRLTVV.

This clonotype was observed at least ten times. This chain uses TRBV18 with TRBJ2-2; 8 positions agree with TRBD1. The CDR3 has 14 amino acids. V dropped 3 bases and J dropped 6; count of bases not matched to a gene: 3. Germline CDR1 KGHSH, CDR2 LQKENI. The CDR3 DNA is TGTGCCAGCTCACCCCGACAGGGGTCCGGGGAGCTGTTTTTT. This translates into CASSPRQGSGELFF.

The chain recombines TRBV4-1 with TRBJ2-5, with TRBD2 as a possible D gene (7 bases). The CDR3 has 14 amino acids. The V end was cut by 5 bases, the J end by 0 bases, with 10 bases between. CDR1 is MGHRA, CDR2 YSYEKL, per germline. CDR3 DNA sequence: TGCGCCAGCAGCAAGGGGGGGGACCAAGAGACCCAGTACTTC. Its protein product is CASSKGGDQETQYF.

In its sample, this clonotype was seen many times. The chain links TRBV7-9 to TRBJ2-2, with 9 nucleotides matching TRBD2. Per the germline V gene, CDR1 is SEHNR and CDR2 is FQNEAQ (reference sequence). The CDR3 covers 18 residues. V trimming: 5 bases; J trimming: 4 bases; junction bases outside the gene matches: 14. CDR3 amino acids: CASSAPSGDPWGTGELFF. CDR3 DNA: TGTGCCAGCAGCGCGCCTAGCGGGGATCCCTGGGGCACCGGGGAGCTGTTTTTT.

This clonotype was counted at least ten times. The V and J genes are TRBV24-1 and TRBJ2-5, with a weak D call TRBD1 (6 bases). Trimming took off 4 bases at V and 0 bases at J, with 11 bases between the two ends. Germline assignment: CDR1 KGHDR and CDR2 SFDVKD. The CDR3 contains 15 residues. Here the CDR3 DNA reads TGTGCCACCAGTGACTCAACAGGGTACCAAGAGACCCAGTACTTC. Amino acid sequence: CATSDSTGYQETQYF.

This clonotype was seen repeatedly, ten times or more. The chain combines TRBV18 with TRBJ2-7; 7 bases line up with TRBD1. Germline V gene lookup returns CDR1 KGHSH and CDR2 LQKENI. CDR3 size: 12 residues. V was clipped by 3 bases and J by 5 bases; unmatched bases: 1. The CDR3 nucleotides are TGTGCCAGCTCACCCACAGGGGACGAGCAGTACTTC. Its translation: CASSPTGDEQYF.

Many counts were recorded for this clonotype. V and J are TRBV6-1 and TRBJ2-3; 10 bases are shared with TRBD2. The CDR3 has 17 residues. V dropped 5 bases and J dropped 1; count of bases not matched to a gene: 9. CDR1 MNHNS and CDR2 SASEGT come from the germline V gene. CDR3 region: CASSTPASGGRTDTQYF. The CDR3 DNA reads TGTGCCAGCAGTACTCCCGCTAGCGGGGGTCGCACAGATACGCAGTATTTT.

This clonotype was observed a handful of times. This chain joins TRBV18 and TRBJ2-1, with TRBD2 as a possible D gene (5 bases). Germline CDR1 KGHSH, CDR2 LQKENI. Trimming removed 6 bases from V and 3 bases from J, with 12 bases in between. This CDR3 has 14 residues. CDR3 nucleotides: TGTGCCAGCTCGGTTTCGGGATACTACAATGAGCAGTTCTTC. Protein: CASSVSGYYNEQFF.

The chain links TRBV6-1 to TRBJ2-3, with 9 nucleotides matching TRBD2. J gave up 0 bases and V 5 bases, and 3 bases lay outside the gene matches. The CDR3 loop spans 15 amino acids. The V gene's germline CDR1 is MNHNS and CDR2 SASEGT. The CDR3 sequence: CASSQRGASTDTQYF. The CDR3 nucleotides read TGTGCCAGCAGTCAGCGGGGGGCTAGCACAGATACGCAGTATTTT.

In this sample, this clonotype turned up a few times. The chain joins TRBV4-3 to TRBJ1-5; no firm D call. Germline V gene sequence: CDR1 LGHNA, CDR2 YSLEER. This CDR3 is 15 amino acids long. V was cut by 0 bases and J by 7 bases, with 13 bases left in between. For the CDR3, the DNA is TGCGCCAGCAGCCAAGATCTGGGGTATGGCCAGCCCCAGCATTTT. It encodes CASSQDLGYGQPQHF.

This clonotype showed up many times. The rearrangement links TRBV3-1 to TRBJ2-3; TRBD2 is a possible D gene (6 bases). The CDR3 covers 13 residues. Germline values: CDR1 LGHDT, CDR2 YNNKEL (reference sequence). Trimming pared 4 bases from V and 5 bases from J, leaving 10 bases between. The DNA of the CDR3 is TGTGCCAGCAGCCTCGGAGCGGGAGATACGCAGTATTTT. It is translated as CASSLGAGDTQYF.

This clonotype was picked up many times. The chain recombines TRBV11-2 with TRBJ2-5; 11 bases align to TRBD1. Germline assignment: CDR1 SGHAT and CDR2 FQNNGV. This CDR3 spans 20 amino acids. V was pared by 6 bases and J by 4 bases, with 22 bases of the junction left unmatched. CDR3 sequence reads: CASRSSNTNNPGQGGETQYF. Here the CDR3 DNA reads TGTGCCAGCAGATCCTCGAACACAAACAATCCGGGACAGGGGGGAGAGACCCAGTACTTC. The variable domain in full, completed from reference TRBV11-2 and TRBJ2-5, reads EAGVAQSPRYKIIEKRQSVAFWCNPISGHATLYWYQQILGQGPKLLIQFQNNGVVDDSQLPKDRFSAERLKGVDSTLKIQPAKLEDSAVYLCASRSSNTNNPGQGGETQYFGPGTRLLVL.

The chain uses TRBV4-1 and TRBJ2-7, with D possibly TRBD2 on 5 matching bases. Germline assignment: CDR1 MGHRA and CDR2 YSYEKL. Deletions cut 3 bases from V and 5 bases from J, with 17 bases between. The CDR3 extends over 15 amino acids. The chain's CDR3 is CASSQALVGRNEQYF. CDR3 in DNA: TGCGCCAGCAGCCAGGCCTTGGTGGGGAGAAACGAGCAGTACTTC.

The table lists this clonotype with a few counts. The chain joins TRBV18 to TRBJ2-7, with 11 bases identical to TRBD1. Per the germline V gene, CDR1 is KGHSH and CDR2 is LQKENI. The V and J ends lost 4 bases and 6 bases, in that order; junction bases with no gene match: 5. This CDR3 is 14 amino acids long. CDR3 sequence (DNA): TGTGCCAGCTCACGCCCCGGGACAGGGGGCGAGCAGTACTTC. Its translation is CASSRPGTGGEQYF.

The rearrangement links TRBV29-1 to TRBJ1-2; possible D gene TRBD1, 6 bases. Looked up from germline, CDR1 is SQVTM and CDR2 is ANQGSEA. Trimming removed 3 bases from V and 2 bases from J, with 13 bases in between. The CDR3 covers 14 residues. CDR3 DNA sequence: TGCAGCGTTGATCCCGGGCAGGGGAACTATGGCTACACCTTC. Amino acids: CSVDPGQGNYGYTF.

This clonotype has ten or more counts. The chain combines TRBV10-3 with TRBJ2-7; 7 bases agree with TRBD1. Germline V gene data show CDR1 as ENHRY and CDR2 as SYGVKD. The CDR3 spans 13 residues. Unmatched junction bases numbered 4, after V lost 7 bases and J lost 1 base. CDR3 nucleotide sequence: TGTGCCATCAAGGGGGCTTCATCCTACGAGCAGTACTTC. Its protein is CAIKGASSYEQYF.